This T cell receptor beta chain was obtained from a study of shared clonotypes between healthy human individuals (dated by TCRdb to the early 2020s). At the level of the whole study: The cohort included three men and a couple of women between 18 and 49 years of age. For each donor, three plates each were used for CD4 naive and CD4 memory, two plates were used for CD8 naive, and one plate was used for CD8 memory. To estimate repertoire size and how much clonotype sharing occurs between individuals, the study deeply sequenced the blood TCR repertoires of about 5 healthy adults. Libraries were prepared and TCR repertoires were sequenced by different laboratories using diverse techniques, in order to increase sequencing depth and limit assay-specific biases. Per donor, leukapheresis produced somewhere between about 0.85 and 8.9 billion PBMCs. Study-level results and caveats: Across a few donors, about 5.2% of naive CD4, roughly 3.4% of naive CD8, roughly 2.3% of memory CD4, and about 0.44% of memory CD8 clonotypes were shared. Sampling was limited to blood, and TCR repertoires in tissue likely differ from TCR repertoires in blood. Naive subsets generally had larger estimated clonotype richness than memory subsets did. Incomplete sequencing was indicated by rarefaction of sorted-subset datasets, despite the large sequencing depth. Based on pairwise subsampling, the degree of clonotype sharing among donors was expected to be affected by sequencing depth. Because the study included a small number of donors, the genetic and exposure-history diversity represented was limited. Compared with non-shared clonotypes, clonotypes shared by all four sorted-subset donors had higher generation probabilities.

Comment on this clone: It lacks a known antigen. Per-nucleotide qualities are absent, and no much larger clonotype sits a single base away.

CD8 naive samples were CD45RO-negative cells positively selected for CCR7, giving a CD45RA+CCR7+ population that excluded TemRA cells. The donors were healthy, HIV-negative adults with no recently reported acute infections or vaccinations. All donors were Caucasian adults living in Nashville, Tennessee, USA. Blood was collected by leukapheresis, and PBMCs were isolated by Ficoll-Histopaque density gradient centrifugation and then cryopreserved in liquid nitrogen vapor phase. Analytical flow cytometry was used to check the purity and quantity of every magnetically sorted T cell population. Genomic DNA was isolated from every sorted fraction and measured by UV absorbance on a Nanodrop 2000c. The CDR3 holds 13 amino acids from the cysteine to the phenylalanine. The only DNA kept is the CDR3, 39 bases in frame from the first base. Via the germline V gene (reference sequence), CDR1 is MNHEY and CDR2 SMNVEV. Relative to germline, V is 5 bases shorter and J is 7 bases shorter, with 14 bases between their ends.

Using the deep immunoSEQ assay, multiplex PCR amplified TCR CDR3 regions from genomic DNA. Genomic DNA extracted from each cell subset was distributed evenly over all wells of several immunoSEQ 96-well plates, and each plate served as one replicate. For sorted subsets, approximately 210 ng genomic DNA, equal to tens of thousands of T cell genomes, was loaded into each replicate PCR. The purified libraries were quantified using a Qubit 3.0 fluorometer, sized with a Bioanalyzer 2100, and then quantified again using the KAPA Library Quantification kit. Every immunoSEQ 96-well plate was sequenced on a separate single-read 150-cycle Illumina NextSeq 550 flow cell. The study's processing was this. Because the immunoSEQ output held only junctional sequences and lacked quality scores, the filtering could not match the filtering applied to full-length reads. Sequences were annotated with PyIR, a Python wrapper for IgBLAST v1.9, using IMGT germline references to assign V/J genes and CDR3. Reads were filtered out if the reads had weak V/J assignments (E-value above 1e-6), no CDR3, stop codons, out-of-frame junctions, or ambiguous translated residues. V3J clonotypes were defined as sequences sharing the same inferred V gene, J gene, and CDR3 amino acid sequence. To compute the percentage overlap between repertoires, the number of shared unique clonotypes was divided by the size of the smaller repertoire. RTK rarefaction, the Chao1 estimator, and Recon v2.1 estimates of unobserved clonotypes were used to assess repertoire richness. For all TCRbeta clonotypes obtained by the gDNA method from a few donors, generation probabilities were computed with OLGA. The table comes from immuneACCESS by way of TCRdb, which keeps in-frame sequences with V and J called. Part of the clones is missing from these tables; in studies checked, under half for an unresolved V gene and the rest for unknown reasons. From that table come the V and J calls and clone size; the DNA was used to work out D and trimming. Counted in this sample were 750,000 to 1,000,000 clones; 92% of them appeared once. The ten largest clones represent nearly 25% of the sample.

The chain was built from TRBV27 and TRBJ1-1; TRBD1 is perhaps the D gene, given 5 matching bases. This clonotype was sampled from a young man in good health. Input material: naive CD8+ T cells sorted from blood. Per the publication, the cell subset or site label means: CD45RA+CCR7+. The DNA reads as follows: TGTGCCAGCAGTCAGGGAGGACCCCGTGAAGCTTTCTTT. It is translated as CASSQGGPREAFF.